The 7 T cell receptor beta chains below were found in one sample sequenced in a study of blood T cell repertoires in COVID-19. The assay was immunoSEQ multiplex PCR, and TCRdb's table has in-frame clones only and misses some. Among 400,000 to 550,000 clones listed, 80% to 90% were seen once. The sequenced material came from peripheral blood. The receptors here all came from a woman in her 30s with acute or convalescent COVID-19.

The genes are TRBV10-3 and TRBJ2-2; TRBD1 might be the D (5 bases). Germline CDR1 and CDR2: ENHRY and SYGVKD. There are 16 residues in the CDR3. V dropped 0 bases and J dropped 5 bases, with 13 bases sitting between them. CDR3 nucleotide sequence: TGTGCCATCAGTGAGTCTTATGGGGCGTCAACCGGGGAGCTGTTTTTT. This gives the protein CAISESYGASTGELFF.

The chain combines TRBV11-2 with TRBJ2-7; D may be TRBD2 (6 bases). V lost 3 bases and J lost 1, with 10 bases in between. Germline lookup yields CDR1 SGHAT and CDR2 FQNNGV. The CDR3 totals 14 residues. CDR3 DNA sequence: TGTGCCAGCAGCTTTCCGGGAGTTTCCTACGAGCAGTACTTC. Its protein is CASSFPGVSYEQYF. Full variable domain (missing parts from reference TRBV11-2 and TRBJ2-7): EAGVAQSPRYKIIEKRQSVAFWCNPISGHATLYWYQQILGQGPKLLIQFQNNGVVDDSQLPKDRFSAERLKGVDSTLKIQPAKLEDSAVYLCASSFPGVSYEQYFGPGTRLTVT.

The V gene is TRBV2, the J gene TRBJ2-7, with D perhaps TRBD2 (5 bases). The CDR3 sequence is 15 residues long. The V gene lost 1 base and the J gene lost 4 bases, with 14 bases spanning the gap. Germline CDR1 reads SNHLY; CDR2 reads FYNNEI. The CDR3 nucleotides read TGTGCCAGCAGTGAAGAAGGGCGCCGGGAATACGAGCAGTACTTC. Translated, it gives CASSEEGRREYEQYF.

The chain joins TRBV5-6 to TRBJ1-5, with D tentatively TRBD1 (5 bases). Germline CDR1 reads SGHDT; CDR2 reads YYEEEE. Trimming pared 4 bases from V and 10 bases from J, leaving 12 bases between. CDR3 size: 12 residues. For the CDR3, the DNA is TGTGCCAGCAGCGTCTCAGGGAATCCCCAGCATTTT. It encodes CASSVSGNPQHF.

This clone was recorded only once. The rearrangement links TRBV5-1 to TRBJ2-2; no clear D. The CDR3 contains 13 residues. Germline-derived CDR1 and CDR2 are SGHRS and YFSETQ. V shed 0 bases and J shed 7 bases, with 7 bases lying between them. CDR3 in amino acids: CASSLVRSGELFF. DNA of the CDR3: TGCGCCAGCAGCTTGGTTCGGAGCGGGGAGCTGTTTTTT.

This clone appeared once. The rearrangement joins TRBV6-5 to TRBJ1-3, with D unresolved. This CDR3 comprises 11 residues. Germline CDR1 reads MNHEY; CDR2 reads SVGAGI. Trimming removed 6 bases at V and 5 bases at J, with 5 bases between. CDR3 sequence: CASRLRNTIYF. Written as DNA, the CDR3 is TGTGCCAGCAGGTTAAGAAACACCATATATTTT.

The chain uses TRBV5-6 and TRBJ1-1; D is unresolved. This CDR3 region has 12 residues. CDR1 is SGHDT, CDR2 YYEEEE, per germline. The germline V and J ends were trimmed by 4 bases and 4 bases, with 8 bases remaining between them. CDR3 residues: CASSLPTTEAFF. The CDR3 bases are TGTGCCAGCAGCCTCCCTACCACTGAAGCTTTCTTT.